This TCR beta chain was sequenced in a study of tissue T cells after allogeneic stem cell transplantation. General observations from the study: Limitations included a small, clinically heterogeneous cohort and limited sampling depth. Across patients, clones rarely overlapped, yet motif clusters were shared tissue-specifically.

This clone showed up just a few times. The antigen is not known. All gene names here are mouse names. The read falls 1 residue short of the CDR3 end, and the missing part is taken from the germline J gene. The time point here: mouse harvest day 14 after allogeneic transplant. Mouse grafts combined 10^7 T-cell-depleted bone marrow cells with 10^6 splenic CD5+ T cells. B6 (H2b) cells into BALB/c (H2d) mice; tissues taken at day 7 or 14. CDR3 sequences, V/J genes, frequencies and template counts came from survey-depth TCRbeta sequencing. Profiled with immunoSEQ multiplex PCR; TCRdb holds only in-frame clones, not every one. The sample has about 1,600 clones; less than 55% are singletons. The CDR3 covers 13 residues. V lost 8 bases, J lost 3 bases, and 12 bases lay in between. Germline CDR1 reads SGHSA; CDR2 reads FRNQAP.

Sequenced sample: spleen. The J gene is TRBJ2-5, the V gene TRBV16; no clear D. This TCR derives from a female BALB/c mouse given C57BL/6 T cells with graft-versus-host disease after an allogeneic hematopoietic cell transplant. The CDR3 DNA, read in part, is TGTGCAAGCGGGTACCGACTTCAAGACACCCAGTAC. Encoded protein: CASGYRLQDTQY. From start to end, the CDR3 is CASGYRLQDTQYF.